This T cell receptor (beta chain) derives from a study of breast tumors, draining lymph nodes, adjacent tissues. General study points: Data only fit, rather than demonstrated, lymph node origin of most tumor T cells. Tumor and nontumor repertoires were significantly more similar in luminal-like than in basal-like breast cancer. Tumor TCR diversity was below lymph nodes but above nontumor tissue. Findings are consistent with lymph node origin and intratumoral expansion of most tumor T cells.

CDR1 and CDR2 (germline): LGHDT, YNNKEL (reference sequence). This CDR3 spans 12 amino acids. The V end lost 8 bases, the J end lost 12 bases, and 17 bases lay between the germline ends. Each CDR3 protein gets one entry after TCRdb re-called the multiplex PCR reads with MiXCR. The sample gives under 150,000 distinct CDR3 sequences, more than 20% of which show up once; roughly 2.7% is in the top ten. In this sample, this clonotype turned up many times. Its antigen remains unknown. The lymph nodes were axillary draining lymph nodes from breast cancer patients. Input material: axillary lymph node tissue. The receptor comes from a female donor with breast cancer. Some clones in this sample may be carry-over from other donors' samples. The chain has TRBV3-1 and TRBJ1-3; D remains unclear. The CDR3, as DNA: TGTGCCAGCTCACCAAAGGGAAGTATCATATATTTT. It yields the protein CASSPKGSIIYF.